The 23 T cell receptor beta chains below all came from one sample that was sequenced in a study of cytomegalovirus exposure and HLA in healthy donors. In the PCR, 60 Vbeta and 13 Jbeta primers were used. Data came from immunoSEQ multiplex PCR; TCRdb stores just in-frame clones and leaves some out. Of around 130,000 clones listed, around three quarters are singletons. Sequences were obtained from PBMCs. The origin of the receptors is a man aged 25 to 45 in good health and CMV-seronegative.

V gene TRBV2 combines with J gene TRBJ1-1; 8 nucleotides align to TRBD1. The CDR3 covers 11 residues. The V gene's germline CDR1 is SNHLY and CDR2 FYNNEI. V was pared by 9 bases and J by 6 bases, with 3 bases of the junction left unmatched. This CDR3 reads CARGQGSEAFF. The CDR3 DNA reads as TGTGCCAGAGGACAGGGATCTGAAGCTTTCTTT.

The V gene is TRBV5-1, the J gene TRBJ2-7; the match to TRBD2 covers 10 bases. Germline CDR1 SGHRS, CDR2 YFSETQ. CDR3 length equals 16 residues. Unmatched junction bases numbered 10, after V lost 4 bases and J lost 3 bases. For the CDR3, the DNA is TGCGCCAGCAGCCCTGGCGGGCTAGCGGGAGTCTACGAGCAGTACTTC. Its translation is CASSPGGLAGVYEQYF. Using reference TRBV5-1 and TRBJ2-7 for the parts outside the CDR3, the full variable domain is KAGVTQTPRYLIKTRGQQVTLSCSPISGHRSVSWYQQTPGQGLQFLFEYFSETQRNKGNFPGRFSGRQFSNSRSEMNVSTLELGDSALYLCASSPGGLAGVYEQYFGPGTRLTVT.

The rearrangement uses TRBV27 and TRBJ2-1, with D possibly TRBD1 on 5 matching bases. V was trimmed by 3 bases and J by 9 bases, leaving 18 bases between them. Germline CDR1 and CDR2: MNHEY and SMNVEV (reference sequence). The CDR3 extends over 15 amino acids. The CDR3 bases are TGTGCCAGCAGTTTCGGCGATAGGGGTTGGGGTGAGCAGTTCTTC. Translating it yields CASSFGDRGWGEQFF.

The chain is built from TRBV9 and TRBJ1-2; D not resolved. This CDR3 has 12 residues. Germline loops: CDR1 SGDLS, CDR2 YYNGEE. Trimming left V 3 bases short and J 7 bases short, with 10 bases between. The CDR3 bases are TGTGCCAGCAGCGCCAATCGGGGTGGCTACACCTTC. Translated, it gives CASSANRGGYTF.

The chain carries TRBV2 and TRBJ2-5; 7 bases line up with TRBD1. This CDR3 is 15 amino acids long. V lost 6 bases, J lost 1 base, and 8 bases stayed unmatched. Germline V gives CDR1 SNHLY, CDR2 FYNNEI. Here the CDR3 DNA reads TGTGCCAGCAGAAGACAGGGAGTGGCCCAAGAGACCCAGTACTTC. Translating gives CASRRQGVAQETQYF.

The chain is built from TRBV10-2 and TRBJ1-4, with TRBD1 identical over 7 bases. V gave up 6 bases and J gave up 4 bases; unmatched junction bases: 8. The CDR3 loop spans 15 amino acids. The germline V gene has CDR1 WSHSY and CDR2 SAAADI. The CDR3 region is CASSGPGGGNEKLFF. For the CDR3, the DNA is TGCGCCAGCAGCGGACCAGGGGGAGGTAATGAAAAACTGTTTTTT.

The chain joins TRBV5-6 to TRBJ2-7; D is possibly TRBD2 (6 bases). The CDR3 has 16 residues. The germline CDR1 and CDR2 sequences are SGHDT and YYEEEE. Trimming removed 0 bases from V and 0 bases from J, with 13 bases in between. The CDR3 coding sequence is TGTGCCAGCAGCTTGGAGGGCGGGGCGAGCTCCTACGAGCAGTACTTC. It specifies CASSLEGGASSYEQYF.

The chain has TRBV7-9 and TRBJ2-1, with D possibly being TRBD2 (5 bases). Germline V lookup: CDR1 SEHNR, CDR2 FQNEAQ (reference sequence). V lost 3 bases to trimming and J lost 8 bases, with 20 bases between them. The CDR3 runs 16 residues. The CDR3 DNA reads TGTGCCAGCAGCTTCTTCGGTGCGGGCCGGGTCCATGAGCAGTTCTTC. Translated: CASSFFGAGRVHEQFF. The variable domain in full, with the rest retrieved from reference TRBV7-9 and TRBJ2-1, is DTGVSQNPRHKITKRGQNVTFRCDPISEHNRLYWYRQTLGQGPEFLTYFQNEAQLEKSRLLSDRFSAERPKGSFSTLEIQRTEQGDSAMYLCASSFFGAGRVHEQFFGPGTRLTVL.

The chain is built from TRBV29-1 and TRBJ2-1, with TRBD2 matching over 7 bases. Trimming took 4 bases from V and 7 from J; bases not matched to a gene: 7. Germline CDR1 SQVTM, CDR2 ANQGSEA. The CDR3 extends over 13 amino acids. The CDR3 region is CSVGNWGGNEQFF. CDR3 in DNA: TGCAGCGTTGGTAACTGGGGGGGGAATGAGCAGTTCTTC.

This clone was observed many times. This chain joins TRBV4-3 and TRBJ2-2; D not resolved. Per the germline V gene, CDR1 is LGHNA and CDR2 is YSLEER. With 0 bases removed from V and 6 bases from J, the gap between germline ends came to 11 bases. The CDR3 loop spans 15 amino acids. CDR3 coding DNA: TGCGCCAGCAGCCAAGAAGAGGCTTTGTCCGGGGAGCTGTTTTTT. This gives the protein CASSQEEALSGELFF.

The chain couples TRBV4-1 to TRBJ1-5; 8 positions match TRBD1. J gave up 7 bases and V 4 bases, and 9 bases lay outside the gene matches. This CDR3 spans 15 amino acids. Germline CDR1 is MGHRA and CDR2 is YSYEKL. The CDR3 bases are TGCGCCAGCAGCCGCGATGACAGGGGCGGGCAGCCCCAGCATTTT. Protein: CASSRDDRGGQPQHF.

This clone was recorded only once. This rearrangement joins TRBV7-9 to TRBJ2-2; TRBD1 matches at 7 bases. Germline CDR1 and CDR2: SEHNR and FQNEAQ (reference sequence). Losses at the gene ends were 6 bases for V and 1 base for J; bases not matched to a gene: 11. The CDR3 sequence is 17 residues long. CDR3 coding DNA: TGTGCCAGCAGTTACCCCCGGGACAGTAAGAACACCGGGGAGCTGTTTTTT. It encodes CASSYPRDSKNTGELFF.

The rearrangement links TRBV5-1 to TRBJ1-5; 11 bases line up with TRBD1. V trimming: 3 bases; J trimming: 5 bases; junction bases outside the gene matches: 1. This CDR3 is built from 14 residues. The germline gives CDR1 SGHRS, CDR2 YFSETQ. CDR3 region: CASSWTGGDQPQHF. The CDR3 coding sequence is TGCGCCAGCAGCTGGACAGGGGGCGATCAGCCCCAGCATTTT.

CDR3 nucleotide sequence: TGTGCCAGCAGCCTCCTGACAGAGAACAATGAGCAGTTCTTC. Amino acids: CASSLLTENNEQFF. The rearrangement uses TRBV7-9 and TRBJ2-1, with a possible D match to TRBD1 (5 bases). Trimming removed 5 bases from V and 5 bases from J, with 13 bases in between. In germline, CDR1 is SEHNR, CDR2 FQNEAQ (reference sequence). This CDR3 has 14 amino acids.

J is TRBJ2-3 and V is TRBV7-3; 7 bases align to TRBD2. The CDR3 runs 14 residues. Germline lookup yields CDR1 SGHTA and CDR2 FQGTGA. The J segment lost 4 bases and the V segment lost 5 bases, leaving 6 bases of the junction unmatched. CDR3 region: CASSLGLEADTQYF. The CDR3 DNA follows: TGTGCCAGCAGCCTAGGACTAGAGGCAGATACGCAGTATTTT.

V and J are TRBV21-1 and TRBJ2-7; the table calls TRBD1, which could not be checked here. TRBV21-1 is a pseudogene segment. This CDR3 comprises 14 residues. The chain's CDR3 is CASSNRGLSYEQYF. CDR3 sequence (DNA): TGTGCCAGCAGCAACAGGGGGCTGTCCTACGAGCAGTACTTC.

The rearrangement joins TRBV18 to TRBJ2-1; the match to TRBD2 covers 13 bases. The CDR3 extends over 16 amino acids. The J segment lost 7 bases and the V segment lost 5 bases, leaving 8 bases of the junction unmatched. CDR1 and CDR2 from the germline V gene are KGHSH and LQKENI. The CDR3 reads CASSMGLAGSQNEQFF. CDR3 sequence (DNA): TGTGCCAGCTCAATGGGACTAGCGGGATCACAGAATGAGCAGTTCTTC.

As for this clone: Germline and junction disagree at one end, which may indicate a read error. This chain joins TRBV27 and TRBJ2-7; 11 bases agree with TRBD2. The CDR3 runs to 15 residues. In germline, CDR1 is MNHEY, CDR2 SMNVEV (reference sequence). The CDR3: CASGKVAGGVLFAHF. The CDR3 DNA follows: TGTGCCAGCGGGAAGGTAGCGGGAGGGGTCCTATTTGCGCACTTC.

The chain links TRBV13 to TRBJ2-5, with 14 bases aligning to TRBD2. The CDR3 has 16 amino acids. The junction had 7 bases not matched to a gene; V was cut back by 5 bases and J by 5 bases. Germline V CDR1 and CDR2: PRHDT, FYEKMQ (reference sequence). The CDR3 reads CASSLVGLAGAETQYF. CDR3 sequence (DNA): TGTGCCAGCAGCCTAGTGGGACTAGCGGGAGCCGAGACCCAGTACTTC.

The chain is built from TRBV7-9 and TRBJ2-1; TRBD2 is a possible D gene (5 bases). The CDR3 sequence is 11 residues long. CDR1 and CDR2 (germline): SEHNR, FQNEAQ (reference sequence). Between the trimmed V and J ends, which lost 6 bases and 10 bases, there was a span of 10 bases. The CDR3 spells CASRQSSEQFF. The CDR3, as DNA: TGTGCCAGCAGACAGTCTAGCGAGCAGTTCTTC.

This chain links TRBV28 with TRBJ2-6; 8 bases fit TRBD1. Germline V gene lookup returns CDR1 MDHEN and CDR2 SYDVKM. The CDR3 totals 16 residues. After removal of 5 bases from V and 1 base from J, the junction contained 4 bases not matched to a gene. Here the CDR3 DNA reads TGTGCCAGCAGTGTAAACAGGGGGTCTGGGGCCAACGTCCTGACTTTC. Translating it yields CASSVNRGSGANVLTF.

This chain uses TRBV5-1 with TRBJ1-4; maybe TRBD1 (6 bases). The CDR3 totals 14 residues. V lost 4 bases and J 3 bases, leaving 10 bases between the germline ends. Germline V gene lookup returns CDR1 SGHRS and CDR2 YFSETQ. CDR3 in DNA: TGCGCCAGCAGCCCGGGGGGGCCTAATGAAAAACTGTTTTTT. Amino acids: CASSPGGPNEKLFF.

The J gene is TRBJ1-5, the V gene TRBV5-5; 8 bases fit TRBD1. Germline V gives CDR1 SGHKS, CDR2 YYEKEE (reference sequence). The CDR3 runs 14 residues. The ends lost 4 bases at V and 2 bases at J; junction bases unmatched: 2. In DNA, the CDR3 is TGTGCCAGCAGCCCGGACAGGGGCAATCAGCCCCAGCATTTT. It specifies CASSPDRGNQPQHF.